The clone carrying this T cell receptor beta chain was recorded only once. Antigen unknown. This entry comes from a study of cytomegalovirus exposure and HLA in healthy donors. Study overall: Out of 150 million to 200 million T cells, an earlier analysis found fewer than 140 million unique TCR beta sequences in total.

Unrecorded immune exposures were likely, despite nominal health at sampling. The PCR was carried out with 60 Vbeta primers and 13 Jbeta primers. The method was immunoSEQ multiplex PCR; TCRdb's version includes in-frame clones alone and lacks a portion of them. The sample has 100,000 to 150,000 clones; just under 80% are singletons. Looked up from germline, CDR1 is SGHRS and CDR2 is YFSETQ. V lost 0 bases and J lost 4, with 16 bases in between. CDR3 length: 17 amino acids. Overall study results and limits: A highly shared variant cluster was judged a likely technical artifact. Within a later analysis, the majority of CMV-associated TCR beta chains appeared HLA-restricted.

This TCR was sampled from a woman aged 40 to 50 in good health and CMV-seronegative. What was sequenced was PBMCs. The V and J genes are TRBV5-1 and TRBJ2-2, with D tentatively TRBD1 (5 bases). CDR3 DNA sequence: TGCGCCAGCAGCTTGGCTAGGGGCGTGGATATCACCGGGGAGCTGTTTTTT. Amino acids: CASSLARGVDITGELFF.